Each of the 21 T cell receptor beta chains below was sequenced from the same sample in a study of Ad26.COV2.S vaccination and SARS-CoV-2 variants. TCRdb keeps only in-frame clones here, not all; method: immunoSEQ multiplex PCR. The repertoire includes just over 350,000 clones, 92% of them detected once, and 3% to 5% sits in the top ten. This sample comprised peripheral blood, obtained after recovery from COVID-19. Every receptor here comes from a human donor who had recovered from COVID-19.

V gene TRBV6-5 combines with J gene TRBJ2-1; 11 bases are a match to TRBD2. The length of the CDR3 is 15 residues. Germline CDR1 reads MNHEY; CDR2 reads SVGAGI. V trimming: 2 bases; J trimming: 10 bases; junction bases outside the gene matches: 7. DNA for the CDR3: TGTGCCAGCAGTTACGGGCTAGCGGGGGGCGGGGAGCAGTTCTTC. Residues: CASSYGLAGGGEQFF.

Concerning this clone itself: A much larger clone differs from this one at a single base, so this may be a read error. In DNA, the CDR3 is TGTGCCAGCAGCTGGGATACCAATCAGCCCCAGCATTTT. Protein: CASSWDTNQPQHF. The gene calls are TRBV5-8 and TRBJ1-5; D remains ambiguous. Deletions cut 3 bases from V and 3 bases from J, with 7 bases between. Germline-derived CDR1 and CDR2 are SGHTS and YDEGEE. The CDR3 consists of 13 residues.

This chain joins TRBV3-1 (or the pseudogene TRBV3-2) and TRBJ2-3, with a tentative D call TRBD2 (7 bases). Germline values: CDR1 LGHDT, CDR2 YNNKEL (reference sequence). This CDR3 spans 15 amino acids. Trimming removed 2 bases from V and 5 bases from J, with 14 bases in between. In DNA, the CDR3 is TGTGCCAGCAGCCAACGGGGGGCCCTTGGAGATACGCAGTATTTT. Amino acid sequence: CASSQRGALGDTQYF.

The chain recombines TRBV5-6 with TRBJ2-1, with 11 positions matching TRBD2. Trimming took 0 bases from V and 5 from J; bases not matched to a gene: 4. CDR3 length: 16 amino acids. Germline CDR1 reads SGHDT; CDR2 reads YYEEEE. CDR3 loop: CASSLARLAGHNEQFF. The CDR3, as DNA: TGTGCCAGCAGCTTGGCTAGACTAGCGGGGCACAATGAGCAGTTCTTC.

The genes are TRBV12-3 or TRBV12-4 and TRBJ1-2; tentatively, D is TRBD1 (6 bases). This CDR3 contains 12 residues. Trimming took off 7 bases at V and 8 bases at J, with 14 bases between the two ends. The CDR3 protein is CASKGRGPGYTF. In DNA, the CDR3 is TGTGCCAGCAAAGGCCGGGGGCCGGGCTACACCTTC.

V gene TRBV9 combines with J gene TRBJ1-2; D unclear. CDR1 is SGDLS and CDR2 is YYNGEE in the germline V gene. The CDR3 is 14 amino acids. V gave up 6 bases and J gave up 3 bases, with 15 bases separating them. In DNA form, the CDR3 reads TGTGCCAGCAAGCCAAACTGGAGGGACTATGGCTACACCTTC. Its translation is CASKPNWRDYGYTF.

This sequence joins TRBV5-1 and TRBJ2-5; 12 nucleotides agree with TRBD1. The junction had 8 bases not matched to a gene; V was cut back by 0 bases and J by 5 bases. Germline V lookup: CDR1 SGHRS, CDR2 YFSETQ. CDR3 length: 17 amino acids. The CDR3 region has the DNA TGCGCCAGCAGCTTGGGCTCGGGACAGGGGGCTTCCGAGACCCAGTACTTC. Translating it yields CASSLGSGQGASETQYF.

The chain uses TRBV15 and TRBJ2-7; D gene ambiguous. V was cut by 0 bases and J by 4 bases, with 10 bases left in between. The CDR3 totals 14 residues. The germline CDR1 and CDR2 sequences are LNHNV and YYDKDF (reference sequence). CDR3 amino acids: CATSREVGGYEQYF. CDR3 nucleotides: TGTGCCACCAGCAGAGAAGTTGGCGGATACGAGCAGTACTTC.

CDR3 DNA: TGTGCCAGCAGCTCGTCGACAGGGGCGATAAGCTACACCTTC. Its translation is CASSSSTGAISYTF. The V and J genes are TRBV13 and TRBJ1-2; 8 bases are a match to TRBD1. The CDR3 spans 14 residues. Germline lookup yields CDR1 PRHDT and CDR2 FYEKMQ (reference sequence). Unmatched junction bases numbered 10, after V lost 4 bases and J lost 9 bases.

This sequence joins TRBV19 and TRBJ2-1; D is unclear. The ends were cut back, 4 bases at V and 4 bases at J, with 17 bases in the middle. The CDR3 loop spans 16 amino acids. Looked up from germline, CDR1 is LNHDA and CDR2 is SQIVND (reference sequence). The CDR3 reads CASSTRRQSGYNEQFF. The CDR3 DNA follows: TGTGCCAGTAGTACCCGTAGACAAAGTGGGTACAATGAGCAGTTCTTC.

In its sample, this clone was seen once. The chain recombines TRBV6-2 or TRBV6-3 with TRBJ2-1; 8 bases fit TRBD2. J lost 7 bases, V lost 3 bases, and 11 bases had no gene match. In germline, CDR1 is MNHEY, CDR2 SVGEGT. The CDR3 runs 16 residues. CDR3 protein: CASSYLVIAGLNEQFF. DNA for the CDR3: TGTGCCAGCAGTTATCTGGTCATAGCGGGGCTTAATGAGCAGTTCTTC.

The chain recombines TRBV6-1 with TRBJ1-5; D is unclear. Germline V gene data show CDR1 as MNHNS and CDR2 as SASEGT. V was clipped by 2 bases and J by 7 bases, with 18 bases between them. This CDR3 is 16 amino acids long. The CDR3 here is CASSETFERGNQPQHF. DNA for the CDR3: TGTGCCAGCAGTGAAACATTCGAACGGGGAAACCAGCCCCAGCATTTT.

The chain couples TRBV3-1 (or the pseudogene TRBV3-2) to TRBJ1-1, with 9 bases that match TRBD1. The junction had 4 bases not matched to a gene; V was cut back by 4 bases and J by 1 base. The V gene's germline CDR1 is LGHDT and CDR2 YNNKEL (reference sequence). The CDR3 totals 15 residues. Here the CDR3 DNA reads TGTGCCAGCAGCCCCTGGGACAGGGAGAACACTGAAGCTTTCTTT. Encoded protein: CASSPWDRENTEAFF.

The CDR3 DNA sequence: TGTGCCAGTACTCAGACCGGGAACACTGAAGCTTTCTTT. Translating gives CASTQTGNTEAFF. The genes are TRBV19 and TRBJ1-1; D remains ambiguous. Germline lookup yields CDR1 LNHDA and CDR2 SQIVND (reference sequence). The length of the CDR3 is 13 residues. Trimming stripped 7 bases from V and 1 base from J, with 10 bases between.

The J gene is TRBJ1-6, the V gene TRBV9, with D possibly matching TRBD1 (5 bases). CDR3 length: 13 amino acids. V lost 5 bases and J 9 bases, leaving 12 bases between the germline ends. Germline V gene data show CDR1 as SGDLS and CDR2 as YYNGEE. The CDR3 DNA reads TGTGCCAGCAGGGGTCGGGGCAGTTCACCCCTCCACTTT. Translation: CASRGRGSSPLHF.

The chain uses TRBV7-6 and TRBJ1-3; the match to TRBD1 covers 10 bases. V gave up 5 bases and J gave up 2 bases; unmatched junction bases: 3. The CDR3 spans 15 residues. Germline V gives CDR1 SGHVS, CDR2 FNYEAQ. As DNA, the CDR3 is TGTGCCAGCAGCCGGACAGGGGGAGCTGGAAACACCATATATTTT. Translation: CASSRTGGAGNTIYF.

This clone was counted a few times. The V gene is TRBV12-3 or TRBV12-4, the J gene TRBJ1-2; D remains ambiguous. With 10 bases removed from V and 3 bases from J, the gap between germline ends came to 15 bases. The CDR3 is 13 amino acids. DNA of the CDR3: TGTGCCACCCGACCCGAGGGCGACTATGGCTACACCTTC. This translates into CATRPEGDYGYTF.

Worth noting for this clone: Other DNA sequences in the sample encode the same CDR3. DNA of the CDR3: TGCGCCAGCAGCTTGGGACAGGGAGGCGAGCAGTACTTC. Translating gives CASSLGQGGEQYF. The chain carries TRBV5-1 and TRBJ2-7, with D possibly matching TRBD1 (7 bases). Trimming took 0 bases from V and 6 from J, leaving 10 bases between them. The germline V gene has CDR1 SGHRS and CDR2 YFSETQ. This CDR3 has 13 amino acids.

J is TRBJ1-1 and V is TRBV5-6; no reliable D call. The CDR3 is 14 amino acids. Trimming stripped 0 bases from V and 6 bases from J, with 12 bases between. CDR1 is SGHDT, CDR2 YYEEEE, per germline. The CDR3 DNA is TGTGCCAGCAGCTTGGAGGTTGGGAGACCTGAAGCTTTCTTT. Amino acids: CASSLEVGRPEAFF.

CDR3 amino acids: CASSRSPGANQPQHF. The CDR3 coding sequence is TGTGCCAGCAGCAGGTCTCCAGGGGCCAATCAGCCCCAGCATTTT. The rearrangement joins TRBV7-8 to TRBJ1-5; TRBD1 might be the D (6 bases). CDR3 size: 15 residues. Trimming stripped 5 bases from V and 3 bases from J, with 14 bases between. The germline V gene has CDR1 SGHVS and CDR2 FQNEAQ.

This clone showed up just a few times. CDR3 sequence reads: CASSPPGGRTTGELFF. CDR3 DNA: TGTGCCAGCTCACCCCCCGGGGGGCGGACCACCGGGGAGCTGTTTTTT. J is TRBJ2-2 and V is TRBV18; D may be TRBD2 (7 bases). The length of the CDR3 is 16 residues. The germline CDR1 and CDR2 sequences are KGHSH and LQKENI. The V end lost 3 bases, the J end lost 4 bases, and 15 bases lay between the germline ends. Full variable domain (outside the CDR3, taken from reference TRBV18 and TRBJ2-2): NAGVMQNPRHLVRRRGQEARLRCSPMKGHSHVYWYRQLPEEGLKFMVYLQKENIIDESGMPKERFSAEFPKEGPSILRIQQVVRGDSAAYFCASSPPGGRTTGELFFGEGSRLTVL.